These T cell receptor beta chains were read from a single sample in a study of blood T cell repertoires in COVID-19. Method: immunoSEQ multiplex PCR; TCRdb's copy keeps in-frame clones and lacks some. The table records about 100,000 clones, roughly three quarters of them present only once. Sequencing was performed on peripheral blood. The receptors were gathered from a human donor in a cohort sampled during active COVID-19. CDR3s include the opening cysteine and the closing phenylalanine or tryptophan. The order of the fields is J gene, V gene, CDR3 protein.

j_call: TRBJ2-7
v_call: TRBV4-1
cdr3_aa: CASSQDVMEVTSGSFYEQYF

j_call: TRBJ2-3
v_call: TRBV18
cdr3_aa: CASSQVVGGTDTQYF

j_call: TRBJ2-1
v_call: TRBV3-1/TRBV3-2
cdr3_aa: CASSQGVGSGGPYNEQFF

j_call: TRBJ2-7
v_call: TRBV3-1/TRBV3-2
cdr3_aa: CASSQVGVGSSYEQYF

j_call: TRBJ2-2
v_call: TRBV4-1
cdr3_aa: CASSQLDLIVTGELFF

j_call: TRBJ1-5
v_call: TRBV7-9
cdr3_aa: CASSPLYGTGDNQPQHF

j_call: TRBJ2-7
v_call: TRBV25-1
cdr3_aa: CASSPGGSSYEQYF

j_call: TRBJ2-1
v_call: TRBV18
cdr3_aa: CASSLDRIMRNEQFF

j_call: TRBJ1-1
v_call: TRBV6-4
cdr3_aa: CASSRDGNTEAFF

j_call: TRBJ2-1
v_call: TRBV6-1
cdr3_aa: CASSVALAGGNNEQFF

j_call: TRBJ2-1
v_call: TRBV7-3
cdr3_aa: CASSLSPRSYNEQFF

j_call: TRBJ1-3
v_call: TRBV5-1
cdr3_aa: CASSQQGLDTIYF

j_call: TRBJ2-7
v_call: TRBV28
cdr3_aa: CASSPPGQGADKSSYEQYF

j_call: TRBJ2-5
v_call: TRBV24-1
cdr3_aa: CATSDYRGRETQYF

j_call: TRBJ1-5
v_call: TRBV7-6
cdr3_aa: CASSLVGNNQPQHF

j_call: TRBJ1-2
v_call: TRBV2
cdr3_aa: CASSEPQAQKAYYGYTF

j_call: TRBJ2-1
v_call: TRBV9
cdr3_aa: CASSVYQSYNEQFF